The 15 T cell receptor beta chains given below trace back to one sample, sequenced in a study of blood T cell repertoires in COVID-19. Assay: immunoSEQ multiplex PCR; the TCRdb copy retains only in-frame clones and omits some. Among more than 250,000 clones, 88% were seen once, and the ten largest hold 1% to 1.5%. The specimen sequenced was PBMCs or T cells enriched from blood (not recorded which). The receptor set was obtained from a woman in her thirties or forties with acute COVID-19.

This chain uses TRBV7-9 with TRBJ1-1; TRBD1 is a possible D gene (6 bases). Germline assignment: CDR1 SEHNR and CDR2 FQNEAQ (reference sequence). CDR3 length: 15 amino acids. Trimming took 2 bases from V and 4 from J, leaving 14 bases between them. This CDR3 reads CASSLSGQTSTEAFF. DNA of the CDR3: TGTGCCAGCAGCTTATCCGGACAGACGAGCACTGAAGCTTTCTTT.

The J gene is TRBJ1-1, the V gene TRBV4-3, with D possibly TRBD1 on 6 matching bases. Trimming took 3 bases from V and 0 from J, leaving 8 bases between them. CDR1 and CDR2 from the germline V gene are LGHNA and YSLEER. The CDR3 is 14 residues long. CDR3 in amino acids: CASSQGHMNTEAFF. DNA for the CDR3: TGCGCCAGCAGCCAGGGACACATGAACACTGAAGCTTTCTTT.

CDR3: CASSSYGTVTDTQYF. The CDR3 nucleotides read TGTGCCAGCAGCTCATATGGGACAGTCACAGATACGCAGTATTTT. The chain carries TRBV7-2 and TRBJ2-3, with 7 bases that match TRBD1. The ends lost 4 bases at V and 2 bases at J; junction bases unmatched: 6. The CDR3 is 15 amino acids. The germline gives CDR1 SGHTA, CDR2 FQGNSA.

The chain is built from TRBV18 and TRBJ1-1; TRBD1 might be the D (5 bases). CDR3 length: 15 residues. V was trimmed by 2 bases and J by 0 bases, leaving 10 bases between them. Germline CDR1 is KGHSH and CDR2 is LQKENI. CDR3 protein: CASSPAGLMNTEAFF. CDR3 sequence (DNA): TGTGCCAGCTCACCAGCAGGGCTAATGAACACTGAAGCTTTCTTT.

The chain links TRBV29-1 to TRBJ1-6; D call uncertain. Trimming took 0 bases from V and 10 from J, leaving 10 bases between them. The CDR3 consists of 13 residues. Germline CDR1 reads SQVTM; CDR2 reads ANQGSEA. The CDR3 reads CSVEDQAGSPLHF. In nucleotides, the CDR3 is TGCAGCGTTGAAGATCAGGCGGGCTCACCCCTCCACTTT. Using reference TRBV29-1 and TRBJ1-6 for the parts outside the CDR3, the full variable domain is SAVISQKPSRDICQRGTSLTIQCQVDSQVTMMFWYRQQPGQSLTLIATANQGSEATYESGFVIDKFPISRPNLTFSTLTVSNMSPEDSSIYLCSVEDQAGSPLHFGNGTRLTVT.

V and J are TRBV10-2 and TRBJ2-7; 9 bases fit TRBD2. V shed 5 bases and J 4 bases; nucleotides not matched to a gene: 3. The CDR3 is made up of 13 amino acids. CDR1 is WSHSY, CDR2 SAAADI, per germline. The CDR3 sequence: CASSSGRRYEQYF. CDR3 DNA: TGCGCCAGCAGTAGCGGGAGGAGGTACGAGCAGTACTTC.

The gene calls are TRBV4-1 and TRBJ1-4; perhaps TRBD1 as D (5 bases). Per the germline V gene, CDR1 is MGHRA and CDR2 is YSYEKL. Between the trimmed V and J ends, which lost 4 bases and 1 base, there was a span of 16 bases. The CDR3 has 17 residues. CDR3 in amino acids: CASSPRRGGGTNEKLFF. The CDR3 region has the DNA TGCGCCAGCAGCCCCCGTCGGGGGGGTGGAACTAATGAAAAACTGTTTTTT.

The rearrangement uses TRBV5-1 and TRBJ1-1; 8 bases agree with TRBD1. Germline V gene lookup returns CDR1 SGHRS and CDR2 YFSETQ. V lost 4 bases and J lost 3; bases outside the gene matches: 11. The CDR3 length is 16 residues. CDR3 sequence (DNA): TGCGCCAGCAGCCCCGGGGACAGGAGGGCCGACACTGAAGCTTTCTTT. As protein: CASSPGDRRADTEAFF.

The rearrangement joins TRBV29-1 to TRBJ2-3; 10 bases agree with TRBD1. From germline, CDR1 is SQVTM and CDR2 ANQGSEA. The CDR3 is 15 amino acids. V lost 3 bases to trimming and J lost 1 base; unmatched junction nucleotides: 4. CDR3 sequence (DNA): TGCAGCGTTGACTCGGGGACAGGGGGCACAGATACGCAGTATTTT. This codes for CSVDSGTGGTDTQYF.

V is TRBV7-2 and J is TRBJ1-5; the match to TRBD1 covers 7 bases. In germline, CDR1 is SGHTA, CDR2 FQGNSA. The CDR3 extends over 16 amino acids. J lost 4 bases, V lost 5 bases, and 11 bases had no gene match. The DNA for the CDR3 is TGTGCCAGCAGCCCGGGGACAGATAGGGTTAATCAGCCCCAGCATTTT. Translated: CASSPGTDRVNQPQHF. The full variable domain, rest sourced from reference TRBV7-2 and TRBJ1-5, is GAGVSQSPSNKVTEKGKDVELRCDPISGHTALYWYRQSLGQGLEFLIYFQGNSAPDKSGLPSDRFSAERTGGSVSTLTIQRTQQEDSAVYLCASSPGTDRVNQPQHFGDGTRLSIL.

The CDR3 DNA reads TGTGCCAGCAGCTTAGGTCGGGGACAGGGGAATCAGCCCCAGCATTTT. This codes for CASSLGRGQGNQPQHF. The chain employs TRBV7-9 and TRBJ1-5; 10 bases are a match to TRBD1. The CDR3 is 16 residues long. The ends lost 1 base at V and 4 bases at J; junction bases unmatched: 4. Germline assignment: CDR1 SEHNR and CDR2 FQNEAQ (reference sequence).

This chain joins TRBV5-6 and TRBJ2-3; 11 bases map to TRBD2. The trim removed 5 bases at V and 0 bases at J, leaving 5 bases unmatched. Germline V gives CDR1 SGHDT, CDR2 YYEEEE. This CDR3 region has 16 residues. The CDR3 coding sequence is TGTGCCAGCAGGTCCGTAGCGGGAGGGAGCACAGATACGCAGTATTTT. It specifies CASRSVAGGSTDTQYF. The full variable domain, completed using reference TRBV5-6 and TRBJ2-3, is DAGVTQSPTHLIKTRGQQVTLRCSPKSGHDTVSWYQQALGQGPQFIFQYYEEEERQRGNFPDRFSGHQFPNYSSELNVNALLLGDSALYLCASRSVAGGSTDTQYFGPGTRLTVL.

The rearrangement uses TRBV27 and TRBJ1-5; maybe TRBD1 (6 bases). Trimming left V 0 bases short and J 6 bases short, with 15 bases between. The CDR3 covers 16 residues. Germline-derived CDR1 and CDR2 are MNHEY and SMNVEV (reference sequence). CDR3 coding DNA: TGTGCCAGCAGTTTATCCGGGACAATAAGCGGTCAGCCCCAGCATTTT. The encoded protein is CASSLSGTISGQPQHF.

This clone was seen just once. The rearrangement uses TRBV5-1 and TRBJ1-4; the D gene is possibly TRBD1 (5 bases). This CDR3 spans 15 amino acids. In germline, CDR1 is SGHRS, CDR2 YFSETQ. The ends were cut back, 5 bases at V and 2 bases at J, with 13 bases in the middle. In DNA, the CDR3 is TGCGCCAGCAGATCGGAGTCAGGGACTAATGAAAAACTGTTTTTT. It specifies CASRSESGTNEKLFF.

The chain combines TRBV10-1 with TRBJ1-2; no clear D. Germline V CDR1 and CDR2: WNHNN, SYGVQD (reference sequence). CDR3 length: 12 amino acids. Between the trimmed V and J ends, which lost 3 bases and 4 bases, there was a span of 6 bases. In nucleotides, the CDR3 is TGCGCCAGCAGTGATGGACTCTATGGCTACACCTTC. Its protein is CASSDGLYGYTF.